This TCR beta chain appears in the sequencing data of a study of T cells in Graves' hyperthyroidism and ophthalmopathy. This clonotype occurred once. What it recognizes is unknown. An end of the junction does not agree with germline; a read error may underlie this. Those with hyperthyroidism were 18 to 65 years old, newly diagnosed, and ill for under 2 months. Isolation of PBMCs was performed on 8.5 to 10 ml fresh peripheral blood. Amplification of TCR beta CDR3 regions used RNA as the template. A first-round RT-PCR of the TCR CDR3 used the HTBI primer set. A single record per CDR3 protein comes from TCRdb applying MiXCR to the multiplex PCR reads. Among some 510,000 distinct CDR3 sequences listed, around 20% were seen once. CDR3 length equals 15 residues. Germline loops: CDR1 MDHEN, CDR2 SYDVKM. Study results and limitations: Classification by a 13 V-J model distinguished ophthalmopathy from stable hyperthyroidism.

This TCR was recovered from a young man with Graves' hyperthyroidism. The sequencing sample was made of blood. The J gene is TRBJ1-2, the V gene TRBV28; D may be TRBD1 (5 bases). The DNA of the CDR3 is TGTGCCAGCAATTTAGGTTCAGGGTCTATCTATGGCTACACCTTC. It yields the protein CASNLGSGSIYGYTF.